Detailed here is one T cell receptor beta chain. This specimen belongs to a study of blood T cell repertoires in COVID-19. Looking at the study overall: Material from acute and convalescent COVID-19 was sourced from the United States, Italy and Spain. The analysed material was cDNA or gDNA that came from T cells, B-cell-depleted T cells, or PBMCs.

Between the trimmed V and J ends, which lost 0 bases and 7 bases, there was a span of 22 bases. Germline CDR1 reads LNHNV; CDR2 reads YYDKDF (reference sequence). The CDR3 totals 18 residues. As handled by the study authors: By means of reference gene primer amplification, nucleated cell counts were estimated. Method: immunoSEQ multiplex PCR; TCRdb's copy keeps in-frame clones and lacks some. V, J and clone size reflect that table, while D and trimming were determined from the DNA. The sample carries 200,000 or so clones, almost 80% recorded once. This TCR was sampled from a man aged 55 to 70 with active or convalescent COVID-19. The source material was peripheral blood. The chain couples TRBV15 to TRBJ1-3; D is undetermined. CDR3 protein: CATSREGARGWFGNTIYF. The CDR3 DNA is TGTGCCACCAGCAGAGAAGGTGCTCGCGGCTGGTTCGGGAACACCATATATTTT.